These 17 T cell receptor beta chains were sequenced from one sample in a study of vaccination and CD4 T cells after COVID-19. TCRdb re-derived calls from the PCR reads in MiXCR, one entry per CDR3 protein. Of tens of thousands of distinct CDR3 sequences in the sample, 50% to 70% were seen once. Sequences were derived from CD4+ T cells from blood, sampled before SARS-CoV-2 vaccination. Source of these receptors: a human donor who had recovered from COVID-19.

This sequence joins TRBV19 and TRBJ2-3; tentatively, D is TRBD1 (5 bases). CDR3 length: 14 residues. V was shortened by 6 bases and J by 3 bases, with 13 bases between the two germline ends. The V gene's germline CDR1 is LNHDA and CDR2 SQIVND (reference sequence). This CDR3 is CASRAHRQTDTQYF. The CDR3, as DNA: TGTGCCAGTAGAGCGCACCGACAGACAGATACGCAGTATTTT.

This chain joins TRBV4-3 and TRBJ1-2, with D possibly matching TRBD1 (6 bases). Trimming left V 3 bases short and J 10 bases short, with 18 bases between. Germline V gives CDR1 LGHNA, CDR2 YSLEER. The CDR3 is 14 residues long. The CDR3 DNA reads TGCGCCAGCAGCCATACGGACAGTCGAAAGGCCTACACCTTC. Protein: CASSHTDSRKAYTF.

This clonotype was detected only a few times. The chain has TRBV20-1 and TRBJ2-1; 8 bases are shared with TRBD2. Germline CDR1 reads DFQATT; CDR2 reads SNEGSKA (reference sequence). The CDR3 is 15 residues long. V was pared by 0 bases and J by 5 bases, with 6 bases of the junction left unmatched. The CDR3 DNA reads as TGCAGTGCTAGAGACCCCAGAGCGGGAGACAATGAGCAGTTCTTC. It is translated as CSARDPRAGDNEQFF.

This chain joins TRBV10-1 and TRBJ1-1; D gene uncertain. Germline CDR1 and CDR2: WNHNN and SYGVQD (reference sequence). Trimming left V 6 bases short and J 0 bases short, with 2 bases between. The CDR3 contains 11 residues. The CDR3 sequence is CASRMNTEAFF. CDR3 coding DNA: TGCGCCAGCAGAATGAACACTGAAGCTTTCTTT.

This chain connects TRBV9 to TRBJ2-3; 7 positions match TRBD1. The CDR3 runs 15 residues. Unmatched junction bases numbered 1, after V lost 0 bases and J lost 0 bases. From germline, CDR1 is SGDLS and CDR2 YYNGEE. This chain's CDR3 is CASSVGTGSTDTQYF. In nucleotides, the CDR3 is TGTGCCAGCAGCGTAGGGACAGGCAGCACAGATACGCAGTATTTT.

The J gene is TRBJ1-1, the V gene TRBV19; D unclear. The V end was cut by 3 bases, the J end by 5 bases, with 25 bases between. CDR3 length: 18 residues. Germline values: CDR1 LNHDA, CDR2 SQIVND (reference sequence). CDR3 residues: CASSMGFAAGVLDTEAFF. The CDR3 nucleotides are TGTGCCAGTAGTATGGGGTTCGCGGCAGGAGTTTTGGATACTGAAGCTTTCTTT.

V is TRBV6-5 and J is TRBJ2-7; 7 bases line up with TRBD2. The junction had 7 bases not matched to a gene; V was cut back by 4 bases and J by 1 base. This CDR3 has 15 amino acids. Germline-derived CDR1 and CDR2 are MNHEY and SVGAGI. CDR3 protein: CASSSASSGSYEQYF. The CDR3 DNA reads TGTGCCAGCAGTTCAGCCTCTAGCGGATCCTACGAGCAGTACTTC.

Of note for this clonotype: Its ends do not fully match the called genes, so a read error is possible. The chain joins TRBV7-7 to TRBJ2-7; 10 bases align to TRBD1. Germline lookup yields CDR1 SSHAT and CDR2 FNYEAQ (reference sequence). CDR3 length: 13 amino acids. The CDR3 DNA reads TGTGCTAGCAGCTTGGACAGGGGGTACGAGCAGTACTTC. Protein product: CASSLDRGYEQYF.

The chain links TRBV10-3 to TRBJ2-7, with 10 bases aligning to TRBD1. The V and J ends lost 3 bases and 5 bases, in that order; junction bases with no gene match: 7. This CDR3 spans 15 amino acids. Germline CDR1 is ENHRY and CDR2 is SYGVKD. The CDR3 nucleotides read TGTGCCATCAGTGAAACGGGTGACAGGGGGCACGAGCAGTACTTC. Translation gives CAISETGDRGHEQYF.

This clonotype was seen more than once but under ten times. The chain carries TRBV24-1 and TRBJ2-1; D may be TRBD2 (6 bases). CDR1 and CDR2 (germline): KGHDR, SFDVKD. With 3 bases removed from V and 8 bases from J, the gap between germline ends came to 19 bases. The CDR3 has 16 amino acids. The CDR3 nucleotides read TGTGCCACCAGTGATCGGATGGAGGGCAGACGGGATGAGCAGTTCTTC. Translation gives CATSDRMEGRRDEQFF.

This clonotype occurred once. This chain uses TRBV2 with TRBJ2-1; D call uncertain. V was trimmed by 4 bases and J by 6 bases, leaving 4 bases between them. Germline lookup yields CDR1 SNHLY and CDR2 FYNNEI. This CDR3 contains 11 residues. CDR3 amino acids: CASSVVNEQFF. The CDR3 bases are TGTGCCAGCAGTGTGGTCAATGAGCAGTTCTTC.

The chain couples TRBV2 to TRBJ1-2; maybe TRBD1 (6 bases). V shed 7 bases and J shed 6 bases, with 15 bases lying between them. The length of the CDR3 is 13 residues. The germline V gene encodes CDR1 SNHLY and CDR2 FYNNEI. The CDR3 nucleotides read TGTGCCAGCACCCAAAACAACAGGGATGGCTACACCTTC. Its translation is CASTQNNRDGYTF.

The genes are TRBV6-1 and TRBJ2-3; D unclear. CDR1 and CDR2 from the germline V gene are MNHNS and SASEGT. The CDR3 covers 15 residues. Trimming removed 6 bases at V and 6 bases at J, with 19 bases between. The CDR3 DNA reads TGTGCCAGCAGCGCCGACCGAATAGTCGGGGATACGCAGTATTTT. Translated, it gives CASSADRIVGDTQYF.

In this sample, this clonotype turned up once. The chain carries TRBV15 and TRBJ2-3; unclear D gene. The CDR3 covers 12 residues. V lost 3 bases to trimming and J lost 6 bases, with 7 bases between them. Germline values: CDR1 LNHNV, CDR2 YYDKDF (reference sequence). The CDR3 sequence is CATSSLTDTQYF. CDR3 DNA: TGTGCCACCAGCAGTTTAACCGATACGCAGTATTTT.

The V and J genes are TRBV7-8 and TRBJ1-2; 7 nucleotides match TRBD1. The CDR3 has 16 residues. V gave up 4 bases and J gave up 4 bases; unmatched junction bases: 12. In germline, CDR1 is SGHVS, CDR2 FQNEAQ. CDR3: CASSWRPEGAGYGYTF. The CDR3 nucleotides read TGTGCCAGCAGCTGGAGACCCGAGGGGGCGGGCTATGGCTACACCTTC. Supplemented by reference TRBV7-8 and TRBJ1-2, the full variable domain reads GAGVSQSPRYKVAKRGQDVALRCDPISGHVSLFWYQQALGQGPEFLTYFQNEAQLDKSGLPSDRFFAERPEGSVSTLKIQRTQQEDSAVYLCASSWRPEGAGYGYTFGSGTRLTVV.

This clonotype was found a few times. The chain combines TRBV19 with TRBJ2-5, with a tentative D call TRBD2 (6 bases). V gave up 4 bases and J gave up 7 bases, with 13 bases separating them. This CDR3 is built from 13 residues. Germline CDR1 is LNHDA and CDR2 is SQIVND (reference sequence). CDR3 residues: CASSTGLGGTQYF. The DNA for the CDR3 is TGTGCCAGTAGTACCGGATTGGGGGGGACCCAGTACTTC. Combining the CDR3 with reference TRBV19 and TRBJ2-5 gives the whole variable domain DGGITQSPKYLFRKEGQNVTLSCEQNLNHDAMYWYRQDPGQGLRLIYYSQIVNDFQKGDIAEGYSVSREKKESFPLTVTSAQKNPTAFYLCASSTGLGGTQYFGPGTRLLVL.

The chain has TRBV28 and TRBJ1-2, with D perhaps matching TRBD1 (6 bases). Trimming took 5 bases from V and 5 from J, leaving 18 bases between them. This CDR3 comprises 15 residues. In germline, CDR1 is MDHEN, CDR2 SYDVKM. This CDR3 is CASSPTTSTGYGYTF. In nucleotides, the CDR3 is TGTGCCAGCAGTCCAACAACTTCGACAGGTTATGGCTACACCTTC.